A selection of T cell receptor beta chains follows, all from one sample in a study of shared clonotypes between healthy human individuals. Method: immunoSEQ multiplex PCR; TCRdb's copy keeps in-frame clones and lacks some. The sample consists of about 1 million clones, approximately 78% of them appearing once. Sequenced: memory CD4+ T cells from PBMCs. The receptors here all came from a man aged 18 to 35 in good health. Some clones in this sample may be carry-over from other donors' samples. The CDR3 runs from the conserved cysteine through the conserved F or W. Fields, in order: D gene, CDR3 length, J gene, clone size, V gene, CDR3 protein, CDR3 DNA. A D gene is named only where the DNA matches it firmly. Only some rows state a clone size, as once, few, many or a class for expanded clones.

d_gene: -; len: 13; j_gene: TRBJ2-2; abundance: -; v_gene: TRBV15; CDR3aa: CATSRDGGRELFF; CDR3nt: TGTGCCACCAGCAGAGATGGGGGCCGGGAGCTGTTTTTT
d_gene: -; len: 12; j_gene: TRBJ2-7; abundance: -; v_gene: TRBV10-3; CDR3aa: CAISESGYEQYF; CDR3nt: TGTGCCATCAGTGAGTCGGGATACGAGCAGTACTTC
d_gene: -; len: 15; j_gene: TRBJ1-2; abundance: -; v_gene: TRBV2; CDR3aa: CASTREAGVDYGYTF; CDR3nt: TGTGCCAGCACCCGGGAGGCGGGGGTAGACTATGGCTACACCTTC
d_gene: TRBD1; len: 13; j_gene: TRBJ1-2; abundance: -; v_gene: TRBV15; CDR3aa: CATSIEGARGYTF; CDR3nt: TGTGCCACCAGCATAGAGGGGGCGCGGGGCTACACCTTC
d_gene: -; len: 13; j_gene: TRBJ1-2; abundance: -; v_gene: TRBV28; CDR3aa: CASTAATNYGYTF; CDR3nt: TGTGCCAGCACTGCGGCAACTAACTATGGCTACACCTTC
d_gene: -; len: 15; j_gene: TRBJ2-5; abundance: -; v_gene: TRBV4-2; CDR3aa: CASSQGLADQETQYF; CDR3nt: TGTGCCAGCAGCCAAGGATTGGCAGACCAAGAGACCCAGTACTTC
d_gene: TRBD2; len: 17; j_gene: TRBJ2-1; abundance: -; v_gene: TRBV10-3; CDR3aa: CAIKGGFAGGPLDEQFF; CDR3nt: TGTGCCATAAAGGGGGGGTTTGCGGGAGGGCCTCTGGATGAGCAGTTCTTC
d_gene: TRBD1; len: 16; j_gene: TRBJ2-7; abundance: -; v_gene: TRBV30; CDR3aa: CAWSKTGTGSPYEQYF; CDR3nt: TGTGCCTGGAGTAAAACGGGGACAGGGAGTCCCTACGAGCAGTACTTC
d_gene: -; len: 15; j_gene: TRBJ2-2; abundance: -; v_gene: TRBV18; CDR3aa: CASSPFGGNTGELFF; CDR3nt: TGTGCCAGCTCCCCCTTCGGCGGGAACACCGGGGAGCTGTTTTTT
d_gene: -; len: 15; j_gene: TRBJ1-2; abundance: -; v_gene: TRBV28; CDR3aa: CASSLGLQGSRGYTF; CDR3nt: TGTGCCAGCAGTTTAGGGCTGCAGGGTTCGCGAGGCTACACCTTC
d_gene: TRBD1; len: 15; j_gene: TRBJ2-7; abundance: -; v_gene: TRBV7-9; CDR3aa: CASSRGTVTAYEQYF; CDR3nt: TGTGCCAGCAGCCGAGGGACAGTAACAGCCTACGAGCAGTACTTC
d_gene: -; len: 13; j_gene: TRBJ2-3; abundance: -; v_gene: TRBV9; CDR3aa: CASNREVEDTQYF; CDR3nt: TGTGCCAGCAACAGGGAAGTCGAGGATACGCAGTATTTT
d_gene: -; len: 14; j_gene: TRBJ2-4; abundance: once; v_gene: TRBV2; CDR3aa: CASRDSLAKNIQYF; CDR3nt: TGTGCCAGCAGGGACTCCCTAGCCAAAAACATTCAGTACTTC
d_gene: -; len: 13; j_gene: TRBJ1-1; abundance: few; v_gene: TRBV14; CDR3aa: CASSQGLITEAFF; CDR3nt: TGTGCCAGCAGCCAAGGACTGATCACTGAAGCTTTCTTT
d_gene: TRBD1; len: 16; j_gene: TRBJ1-2; abundance: -; v_gene: TRBV28; CDR3aa: CASSPIRQTGSYGYTF; CDR3nt: TGTGCCAGCAGTCCGATCAGACAGACAGGGTCCTATGGCTACACCTTC
d_gene: -; len: 15; j_gene: TRBJ2-1; abundance: -; v_gene: TRBV11-2; CDR3aa: CASSPSGGSYNEQFF; CDR3nt: TGTGCCAGCAGTCCCTCAGGGGGGTCCTACAATGAGCAGTTCTTC
d_gene: -; len: 16; j_gene: TRBJ2-7; abundance: -; v_gene: TRBV28; CDR3aa: CASSSPGEYISYEQYF; CDR3nt: TGTGCCAGCAGTTCCCCCGGCGAGTACATCTCCTACGAGCAGTACTTC
d_gene: -; len: 12; j_gene: TRBJ1-1; abundance: -; v_gene: TRBV28; CDR3aa: CASSIQTPEAFF; CDR3nt: TGTGCCAGCAGTATACAGACTCCTGAAGCTTTCTTT
d_gene: -; len: 15; j_gene: TRBJ1-5; abundance: -; v_gene: TRBV28; CDR3aa: CASTKRALFSQPQHF; CDR3nt: TGTGCCAGCACCAAGCGGGCACTATTCAGTCAGCCCCAGCATTTT
d_gene: -; len: 14; j_gene: TRBJ2-7; abundance: -; v_gene: TRBV7-9; CDR3aa: CASSPPGKGYEQYF; CDR3nt: TGTGCCAGCAGCCCCCCAGGCAAGGGTTACGAGCAGTACTTC
d_gene: TRBD2; len: 14; j_gene: TRBJ2-5; abundance: few; v_gene: TRBV9; CDR3aa: CASSAIAGSETQYF; CDR3nt: TGTGCCAGCAGCGCCATAGCGGGATCGGAGACCCAGTACTTC
d_gene: -; len: 15; j_gene: TRBJ2-1; abundance: -; v_gene: TRBV29-1; CDR3aa: CSVPPMDLLGDEQFF; CDR3nt: TGCAGCGTTCCCCCAATGGACTTGTTGGGCGATGAGCAGTTCTTC
d_gene: -; len: 15; j_gene: TRBJ2-7; abundance: once; v_gene: TRBV5-4; CDR3aa: CASSSGLRDTGEQYF; CDR3nt: TGTGCCAGCAGCTCAGGCCTCCGGGACACGGGCGAGCAGTACTTC
d_gene: -; len: 11; j_gene: TRBJ1-1; abundance: few; v_gene: TRBV10-3; CDR3aa: CAIRSQAEAFF; CDR3nt: TGTGCCATCAGATCACAGGCTGAAGCTTTCTTT
d_gene: -; len: 14; j_gene: TRBJ1-5; abundance: -; v_gene: TRBV11-2; CDR3aa: CASSLAPVNQPQHF; CDR3nt: TGTGCCAGCAGCTTAGCGCCAGTTAATCAGCCCCAGCATTTT
d_gene: -; len: 12; j_gene: TRBJ1-1; abundance: -; v_gene: TRBV30; CDR3aa: CAWSVLSFEAFF; CDR3nt: TGTGCCTGGAGTGTTTTATCCTTTGAAGCTTTCTTT
d_gene: TRBD1; len: 14; j_gene: TRBJ1-2; abundance: -; v_gene: TRBV19; CDR3aa: CASSIAGTVYGYTF; CDR3nt: TGTGCCAGTAGTATAGCTGGGACAGTCTATGGCTACACCTTC
d_gene: -; len: 18; j_gene: TRBJ2-1; abundance: many; v_gene: TRBV27; CDR3aa: CASSFSQASPFTYNEQFF; CDR3nt: TGTGCCAGCAGTTTCTCACAAGCTAGCCCCTTTACCTACAATGAGCAGTTCTTC
d_gene: -; len: 12; j_gene: TRBJ2-1; abundance: -; v_gene: TRBV2; CDR3aa: CASSDQTGEQFF; CDR3nt: TGTGCCAGCAGTGACCAGACAGGTGAGCAGTTCTTC
d_gene: TRBD2; len: 16; j_gene: TRBJ2-1; abundance: -; v_gene: TRBV10-2; CDR3aa: CASSDPTSGIINEQFF; CDR3nt: TGCGCCAGCAGTGATCCCACTAGCGGGATAATCAATGAGCAGTTCTTC
d_gene: -; len: 14; j_gene: TRBJ2-7; abundance: -; v_gene: TRBV28; CDR3aa: CASRWGTRASEQYF; CDR3nt: TGTGCCAGCAGGTGGGGTACGAGGGCGAGCGAGCAGTACTTC
d_gene: -; len: 14; j_gene: TRBJ2-1; abundance: -; v_gene: TRBV7-2; CDR3aa: CASSSRVRRNEQFF; CDR3nt: TGTGCCAGCAGCTCTAGGGTGAGGAGGAATGAGCAGTTCTTC
d_gene: -; len: 13; j_gene: TRBJ1-4; abundance: -; v_gene: TRBV28; CDR3aa: CAGFPFVNEKLFF; CDR3nt: TGTGCCGGGTTCCCTTTTGTGAATGAAAAACTGTTTTTT
d_gene: TRBD2; len: 16; j_gene: TRBJ2-2; abundance: -; v_gene: TRBV6-4; CDR3aa: CASSDSNGRVTGELFF; CDR3nt: TGTGCCAGCAGTGACTCTAACGGGAGGGTCACCGGGGAGCTGTTTTTT
d_gene: TRBD1; len: 15; j_gene: TRBJ1-4; abundance: -; v_gene: TRBV10-3; CDR3aa: CAISEQGQGKEKLFF; CDR3nt: TGTGCCATCAGTGAGCAAGGACAGGGTAAAGAAAAACTGTTTTTT
d_gene: -; len: 13; j_gene: TRBJ2-4; abundance: -; v_gene: TRBV7-9; CDR3aa: CASSSSGEAIQYF; CDR3nt: TGTGCCAGCAGCTCTTCGGGGGAAGCCATTCAGTACTTC
d_gene: -; len: 14; j_gene: TRBJ2-7; abundance: few; v_gene: TRBV9; CDR3aa: CASSEKPVFYEQYF; CDR3nt: TGTGCCAGCAGCGAAAAGCCGGTATTCTACGAGCAGTACTTC
d_gene: TRBD2; len: 17; j_gene: TRBJ2-1; abundance: -; v_gene: TRBV28; CDR3aa: CASSLPEGTSGDNEQFF; CDR3nt: TGTGCCAGCAGTTTACCGGAGGGGACTAGCGGCGACAATGAGCAGTTCTTC
d_gene: -; len: 15; j_gene: TRBJ2-1; abundance: -; v_gene: TRBV5-1; CDR3aa: CASLAGPSSYNEQFF; CDR3nt: TGCGCCAGCCTTGCCGGGCCCTCAAGTTACAATGAGCAGTTCTTC
d_gene: -; len: 15; j_gene: TRBJ1-1; abundance: -; v_gene: TRBV28; CDR3aa: CASSPSLRMNTEAFF; CDR3nt: TGTGCCAGCAGCCCGTCACTACGGATGAACACTGAAGCTTTCTTT
d_gene: TRBD1; len: 14; j_gene: TRBJ2-7; abundance: -; v_gene: TRBV11-2; CDR3aa: CASSQIRQGLEQYF; CDR3nt: TGTGCCAGCAGCCAAATCAGACAGGGGCTCGAGCAGTACTTC
d_gene: TRBD2; len: 16; j_gene: TRBJ2-7; abundance: -; v_gene: TRBV28; CDR3aa: CASSGRTSGAIGEQYF; CDR3nt: TGTGCCAGCAGTGGCAGGACTAGCGGGGCCATAGGAGAGCAGTACTTC
d_gene: TRBD1; len: 16; j_gene: TRBJ1-4; abundance: -; v_gene: TRBV28; CDR3aa: CASSLYGTATNEKLFF; CDR3nt: TGTGCCAGCAGTTTATATGGGACAGCAACTAATGAAAAACTGTTTTTT